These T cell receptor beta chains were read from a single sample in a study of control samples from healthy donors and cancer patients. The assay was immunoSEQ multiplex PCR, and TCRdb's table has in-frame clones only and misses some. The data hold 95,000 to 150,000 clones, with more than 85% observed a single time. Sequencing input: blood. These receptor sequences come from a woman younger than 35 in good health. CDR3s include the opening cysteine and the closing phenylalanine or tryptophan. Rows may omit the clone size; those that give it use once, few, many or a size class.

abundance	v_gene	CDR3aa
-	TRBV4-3	CASSLQAGETQYF
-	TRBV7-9	CASSRGDQPQHF
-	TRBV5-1	CASSLDPPASTGPYEQYF
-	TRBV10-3	CAISEGPRLVTEAFF
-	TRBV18	CASSPRANYGYTF
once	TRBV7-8	CASSLHRATEAFF
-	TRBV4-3	CASSQDLASGSEQFF
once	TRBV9	CASSVTQHTEAFF
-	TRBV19	CASSWNLRGDQPQHF
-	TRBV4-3	CASSQDYSPYEQYF
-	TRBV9	CASSVTGTGEEAFF
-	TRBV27	CASRPSGPLYEQYF
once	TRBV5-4	CASSLAEGGLYNEQFF
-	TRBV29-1	CSASAGQSDTQYF
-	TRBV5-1	CASSRQLETQYF
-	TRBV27	CASAPEQKSSGNTIYF
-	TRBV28	CASSPVPGRGPYEQYF
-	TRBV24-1	CATSEVGLDYGYTF
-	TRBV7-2	CASSLGQGVGTEAFF
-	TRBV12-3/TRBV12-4	CASSPYMWELFF
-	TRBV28	CASSPRDRQYEQYF
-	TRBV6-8	CASSLGWGGRTEQYF
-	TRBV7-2	CASSPPGRFQPQHF
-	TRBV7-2	CASSPMGQGRRTEAFF
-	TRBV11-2	CASSLRPATSVRAGELFF
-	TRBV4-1	CASKVEGRVATNEKLFF
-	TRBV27	CASSVNSGDIQYF
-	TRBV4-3	CASSQRSLGPESSYNSPLHF
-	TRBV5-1	CASSGGRTDTQYF
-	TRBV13	CASSSGQGGYGNYGYTF
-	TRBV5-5	CASSFLQTFVYEQYF
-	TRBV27	CASSLSGQSRYGYTF
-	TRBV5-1	CASSLEGTGGGYF
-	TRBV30	CAWSHYFGEQFF
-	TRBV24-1	CATSDSGRSYEQYF
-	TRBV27	CASSLRQLTDTQYF
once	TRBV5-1	CASSDSLAGGPNEQFF
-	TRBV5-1	CASSPYRDHNSPLHF
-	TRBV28	CASSLWGRGTEAFF
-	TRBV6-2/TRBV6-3	CASSFSGANEQYF
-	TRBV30	CAWSNPKQGAEQYF
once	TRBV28	CASSLWTSGHPSQETQYF
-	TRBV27	CASSLSAGFGELFF
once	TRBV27	CASSSNSRGTGIIYTF
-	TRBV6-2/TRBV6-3	CASSYRPGGGYGYTF
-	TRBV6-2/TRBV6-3	CASSYGRGGTGELFF
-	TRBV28	CASSFRAIGETQYF
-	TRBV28	CASSSSPSGAYEQYF
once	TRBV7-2	CASSLVLRTRTSGSNEQFF
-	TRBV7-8	CASSLGSYTDTQYF
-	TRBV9	CASSVELGSYEQYF
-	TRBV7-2	CASSQTSGRAETQYF
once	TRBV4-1	CASSQDTSGKLYEQYF
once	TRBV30	CAWSLHPQGIYTGELFF
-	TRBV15	CATSREWGTDTGELFF
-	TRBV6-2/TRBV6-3	CASSYSEVATGELFF
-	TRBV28	CASRKGPSGNNEQFF
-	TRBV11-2	CASSPRRTTKATGELFF
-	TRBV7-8	CASRLKRENTGELFF